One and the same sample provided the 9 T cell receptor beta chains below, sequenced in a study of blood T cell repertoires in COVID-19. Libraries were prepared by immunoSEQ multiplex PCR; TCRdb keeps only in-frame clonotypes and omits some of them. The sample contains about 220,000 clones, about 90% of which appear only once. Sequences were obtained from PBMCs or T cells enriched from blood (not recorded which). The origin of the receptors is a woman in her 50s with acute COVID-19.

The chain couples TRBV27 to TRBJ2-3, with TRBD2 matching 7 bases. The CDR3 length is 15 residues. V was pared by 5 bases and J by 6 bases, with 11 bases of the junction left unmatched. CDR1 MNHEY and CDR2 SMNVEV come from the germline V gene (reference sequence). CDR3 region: CASSPSGTGTDTQYF. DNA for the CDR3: TGTGCCAGCAGTCCTAGCGGAACAGGTACCGATACGCAGTATTTT.

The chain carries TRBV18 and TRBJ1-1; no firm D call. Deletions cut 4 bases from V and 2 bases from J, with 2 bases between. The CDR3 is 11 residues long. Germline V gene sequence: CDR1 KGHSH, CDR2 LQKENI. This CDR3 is CASSLNTEAFF. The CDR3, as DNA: TGTGCCAGCTCACTAAACACTGAAGCTTTCTTT.

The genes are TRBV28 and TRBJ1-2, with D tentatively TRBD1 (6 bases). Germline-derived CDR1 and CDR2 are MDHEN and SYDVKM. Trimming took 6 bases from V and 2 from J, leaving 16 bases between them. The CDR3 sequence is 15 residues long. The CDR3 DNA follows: TGTGCCAGCAGCTCCCAAACAGGGCCGAACTATGGCTACACCTTC. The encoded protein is CASSSQTGPNYGYTF.

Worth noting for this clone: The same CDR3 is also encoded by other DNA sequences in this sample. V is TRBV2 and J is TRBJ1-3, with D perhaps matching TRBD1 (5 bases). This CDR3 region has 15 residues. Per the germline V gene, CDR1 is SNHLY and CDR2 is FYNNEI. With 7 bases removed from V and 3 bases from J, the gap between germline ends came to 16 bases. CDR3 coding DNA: TGTGCCAGCAACGCCGCGGAGGGGAATGGAAACACCATATATTTT. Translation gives CASNAAEGNGNTIYF.

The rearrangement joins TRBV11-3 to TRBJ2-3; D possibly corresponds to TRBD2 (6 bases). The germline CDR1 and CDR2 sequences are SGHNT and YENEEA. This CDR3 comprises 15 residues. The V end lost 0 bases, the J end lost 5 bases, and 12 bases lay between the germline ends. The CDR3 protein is CASSLDNQRVDTQYF. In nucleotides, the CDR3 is TGTGCCAGCAGCTTAGATAACCAGCGGGTAGATACGCAGTATTTT.

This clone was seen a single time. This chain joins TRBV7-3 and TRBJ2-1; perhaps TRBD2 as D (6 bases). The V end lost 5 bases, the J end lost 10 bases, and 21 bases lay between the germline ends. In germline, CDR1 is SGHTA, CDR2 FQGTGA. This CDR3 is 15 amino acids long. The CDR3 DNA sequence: TGTGCCAGCAGCCCGGCCTTCGGGACTCCAAGCGAGCAGTTCTTC. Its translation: CASSPAFGTPSEQFF. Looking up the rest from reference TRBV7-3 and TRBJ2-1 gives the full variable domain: GAGVSQTPSNKVTEKGKYVELRCDPISGHTALYWYRQSLGQGPEFLIYFQGTGAADDSGLPNDRFFAVRPEGSVSTLKIQRTERGDSAVYLCASSPAFGTPSEQFFGPGTRLTVL.

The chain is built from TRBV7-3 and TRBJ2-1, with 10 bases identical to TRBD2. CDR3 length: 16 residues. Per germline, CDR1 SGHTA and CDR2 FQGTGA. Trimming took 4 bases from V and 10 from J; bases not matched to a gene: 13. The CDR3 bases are TGTGCCAGCAGCTCCATAGCGGGAGGCCTTCTTGGAGAGCAGTTCTTC. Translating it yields CASSSIAGGLLGEQFF.

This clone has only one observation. As DNA, the CDR3 is TGCGCCAGCAGCCAAGGGGCAGGGGATGGCTACACCTTC. Residues: CASSQGAGDGYTF. This rearrangement joins TRBV4-1 to TRBJ1-2; possible D gene TRBD1, 6 bases. This CDR3 region has 13 residues. V lost 1 base to trimming and J lost 6 bases, with 9 bases between them. The V gene's germline CDR1 is MGHRA and CDR2 YSYEKL.

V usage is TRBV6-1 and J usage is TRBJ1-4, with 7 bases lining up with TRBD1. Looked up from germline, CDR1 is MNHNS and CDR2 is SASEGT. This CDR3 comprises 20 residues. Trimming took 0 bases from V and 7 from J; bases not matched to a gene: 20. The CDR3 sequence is CASSEADRWISYPGIEKLFF. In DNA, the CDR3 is TGTGCCAGCAGTGAAGCGGACAGGTGGATATCTTACCCGGGAATTGAAAAACTGTTTTTT.